These T cell receptor beta chains were read from a single sample in a study of cytomegalovirus exposure and HLA in healthy donors. Using immunoSEQ multiplex PCR, the repertoire was profiled, and TCRdb retains in-frame clones only, with some absent. The data show some 130,000 clones, approximately 75% seen once. Sequencing used PBMCs. The receptors were gathered from a male donor in good health and CMV-seronegative. CDR3s include the opening cysteine and the closing phenylalanine or tryptophan. The D gene is left open where the match is weak. Clone size is shown for a subset of rows, as once, few, many or a class of expanded clone.

TGCGCCAGCAGCTTGGGCAGACTCTCTGGAAACACCATATATTTT,CASSLGRLSGNTIYF,once,TRBV5-1,TRBJ1-3,-
TGTGCCAGCACGTTCGAGATCTCTAGCGGGGGCTACAATGAGCAGTTCTTC,CASTFEISSGGYNEQFF,-,TRBV7-9,TRBJ2-1,TRBD2
TGTGCCAGCAGTTACTCGATGGGGGGACAGTTCTACGAGCAGTACTTC,CASSYSMGGQFYEQYF,-,TRBV6-5,TRBJ2-7,-
TGTGCCAGCAGCCTCTCAGCGGAGCCCTACGAGCAGTACTTC,CASSLSAEPYEQYF,-,TRBV9,TRBJ2-7,-
TGTGCCAGCAGCGGGGGGGGACGGGCCTACGAGCAGTACTTC,CASSGGGRAYEQYF,-,TRBV13,TRBJ2-7,TRBD2
TGTGCCAGTGGGACAGGGACAGGGTACGAGCAGTACTTC,CASGTGTGYEQYF,-,TRBV19,TRBJ2-7,TRBD1
TGTGCCGGCAGGACAGGCTTCACAGATACGCAGTATTTT,CAGRTGFTDTQYF,-,TRBV2,TRBJ2-3,TRBD1
TGTGCCATCACTACAGCCCCCGTGTTCGATGGATCCGCCGACTATGGCTATACCTTC,CAITTAPVFDGSADYGYTF,-,TRBV10-3,TRBJ1-2,-
TGCGCCAGCAGCTTGGCTCTGGGGGCCGGGGATGAAAAACTGTTTTTT,CASSLALGAGDEKLFF,-,TRBV5-1,TRBJ1-4,-
TGTGCCAGCTCACCGGGACAGGGGGCGCTGGAAGAAAAACTGTTTTTT,CASSPGQGALEEKLFF,-,TRBV18,TRBJ1-4,TRBD1
TGTGCCAGCAGCCCTGGACTCCCATACACAGATACGCAGTATTTT,CASSPGLPYTDTQYF,-,TRBV9,TRBJ2-3,-
TGTGCCAGCAGTGGGGACAGGCAGAACACTGAAGCTTTCTTT,CASSGDRQNTEAFF,few,TRBV2,TRBJ1-1,TRBD1
TGCGCCAGCAGCTTGGAGCAGGGGGCCTATTCGTCCTACGAGCAGTACTTC,CASSLEQGAYSSYEQYF,-,TRBV5-1,TRBJ2-7,TRBD1
TGTGCCAGCAGGGGGGGTTTATCCTACGAGCAGTACTTC,CASRGGLSYEQYF,-,TRBV2,TRBJ2-7,-
TGTGCCAGCAGCCTGGACAACCAAGAGACCCAGTACTTC,CASSLDNQETQYF,-,TRBV5-4,TRBJ2-5,-
TGTGCCAGCAGTGAAACGCCGACAGGAACCTACGAGCAGTACTTC,CASSETPTGTYEQYF,-,TRBV6-1,TRBJ2-7,-
TGTGCCAGCAGCTTCTACCCCTCGGGACAGGGTACCGGGGAGCTGTTTTTT,CASSFYPSGQGTGELFF,once,TRBV11-2,TRBJ2-2,TRBD1
TGCGCCAGCAGCCAAGTGGAGGGCTCCTACAATGAGCAGTTCTTC,CASSQVEGSYNEQFF,-,TRBV4-1,TRBJ2-1,-
TGCGCCAGCAGCCTTAAGACAGGGGGGAGTAATTCACCCCTCCACTTT,CASSLKTGGSNSPLHF,-,TRBV4-1,TRBJ1-6,TRBD1
TGTGCCAGCAGCTTAGTGGGACAGGGGACAGATACGCAGTATTTT,CASSLVGQGTDTQYF,-,TRBV7-6,TRBJ2-3,TRBD1
TGTGCCAGCAGTTACGCTAGCGGGATCCACAATGAGCAGTTCTTC,CASSYASGIHNEQFF,few,TRBV6-6,TRBJ2-1,TRBD2
TGCAGCGTTGTAACCCCCGGGGAGACCCAGTACTTC,CSVVTPGETQYF,-,TRBV29-1,TRBJ2-5,-
TGTGCCAGCTCGGCGGGACGGACCTACGAGCAGTACTTC,CASSAGRTYEQYF,-,TRBV18,TRBJ2-7,-
TGCAGCGGCCGGAGCTCCTACGAGCAGTACTTC,CSGRSSYEQYF,few,TRBV20-1,TRBJ2-7,-
TGTGCCTTCCAAGGGACTAGCAGTGGTGGCTACACCTTC,CAFQGTSSGGYTF,-,TRBV30,TRBJ1-2,-
TGTGCCTGGAGTGTACAGGGGGCGGCCGGGGAGCTGTTTTTT,CAWSVQGAAGELFF,-,TRBV30,TRBJ2-2,TRBD1
TGTGCCAGCAGCCCTCGCGAGGGCAGAGTCTATGGCTACACCTTC,CASSPREGRVYGYTF,-,TRBV7-2,TRBJ1-2,-
TGTGCCAGCAGTTTAATCCAGGGCCGGGAAAAACTGTTTTTT,CASSLIQGREKLFF,-,TRBV27,TRBJ1-4,-
TGCAGCGTGAAGGTGGGGGGTCGGGGAACTGAAGCTTTCTTT,CSVKVGGRGTEAFF,-,TRBV29-1,TRBJ1-1,-
TGTGCCAGCAGCCCCCTCTCAGGGGTCCAAGAGACCCAGTACTTC,CASSPLSGVQETQYF,-,TRBV7-9,TRBJ2-5,-
TGTGCCAGCAGCTTGGGTAGGACAGCTGACTATCTAGCCAAAAACATTCAGTACTTC,CASSLGRTADYLAKNIQYF,-,TRBV5-6,TRBJ2-4,-
TGTGCCAGCAGTGGCGACAGGGGGAACACCGGGGAGCTGTTTTTT,CASSGDRGNTGELFF,-,TRBV6-1,TRBJ2-2,TRBD1
TGTGCCAGCAGTGAAGTGCTAGCGAGCACAGATACGCAGTATTTT,CASSEVLASTDTQYF,-,TRBV2,TRBJ2-3,-
TGTGCCAGCAGTGAAGCTCGGGATCCCGGGGAGCTGTTTTTT,CASSEARDPGELFF,-,TRBV6-1,TRBJ2-2,-
TGTGCCAGCAGCCAAGATGTGGTCGGGGTGAACACTGAAGCTTTCTTT,CASSQDVVGVNTEAFF,-,TRBV4-2,TRBJ1-1,-
TGTGCCAGCAGCCCGAATCGGGGTGAAGCTTTCTTT,CASSPNRGEAFF,few,TRBV7-9,TRBJ1-1,-
TGTGCCAGCAGCGAGGGAACAGGGTACGGGGCCAACGTCCTGACTTTC,CASSEGTGYGANVLTF,-,TRBV5-4,TRBJ2-6,-
TGTGCCAGCAGCTTGGGGCAGGCGTTGGAGACCCAGTACTTC,CASSLGQALETQYF,once,TRBV5-4,TRBJ2-5,-
TGTGCCAGCAGTTACTCATCAGCTAACTATGGCTACACCTTC,CASSYSSANYGYTF,-,TRBV6-5,TRBJ1-2,-
TGTGCCAGCTCACCACCGGGGACAGCCGAGGAAAAACTGTTTTTT,CASSPPGTAEEKLFF,-,TRBV18,TRBJ1-4,TRBD1
TGTGCCATCAGCGACAGGGGGGGAACCGCTAACTATGGCTACACCTTC,CAISDRGGTANYGYTF,-,TRBV10-3,TRBJ1-2,TRBD1